Below are 10 T cell receptor beta chains sequenced from a single sample in a study of T cells in Graves' hyperthyroidism and ophthalmopathy. Amplification yielded TCR beta CDR3 regions, with RNA transcripts as the source. HTBI primers were used for first-round RT-PCR of the TCR CDR3. One entry per CDR3 protein, called by TCRdb with MiXCR from the multiplex PCR reads. The sample includes under 400,000 distinct CDR3 sequences, over 12% of them seen just once. Sequencing was performed on blood. Every receptor here comes from an older woman with Graves' ophthalmopathy.

This clonotype was counted only a few times. This chain joins TRBV27 and TRBJ1-1, with no clear D. Germline lookup yields CDR1 MNHEY and CDR2 SMNVEV (reference sequence). V gave up 4 bases and J gave up 5 bases, with 17 bases separating them. The CDR3 is 15 amino acids. CDR3 amino acids: CASSSVIKGWTEAFF. For the CDR3, the DNA is TGTGCCAGCAGTTCAGTAATCAAAGGGTGGACTGAAGCTTTCTTT.

This clonotype showed up many times. V gene TRBV6-1 combines with J gene TRBJ2-3, with TRBD2 identical over 13 bases. The CDR3 length is 16 residues. In germline, CDR1 is MNHNS, CDR2 SASEGT. Trimming removed 1 base from V and 4 bases from J; junction bases left unmatched: 2. CDR3 protein: CASSEGLAGGADTQYF. CDR3 in DNA: TGTGCCAGCAGTGAAGGACTAGCGGGAGGCGCAGATACGCAGTATTTT.

This clonotype was detected a few times. The gene calls are TRBV20-1 and TRBJ2-7, with TRBD1 identical over 9 bases. V was clipped by 1 base and J by 2 bases; unmatched bases: 9. Looked up from germline, CDR1 is DFQATT and CDR2 is SNEGSKA (reference sequence). This CDR3 contains 16 residues. The CDR3 DNA reads TGCAGTGCTAGAGGATCCCAGACAGGGGGACCCTACGAGCAGTACTTC. Translating gives CSARGSQTGGPYEQYF.

J is TRBJ2-6 and V is TRBV4-1, with 8 bases matching TRBD1. The germline V gene encodes CDR1 MGHRA and CDR2 YSYEKL. Losses at the gene ends were 2 bases for V and 1 base for J; bases not matched to a gene: 10. The CDR3 spans 19 residues. The CDR3 region is CASSQPRQGIFSGANVLTF. In DNA form, the CDR3 reads TGCGCCAGCAGCCAACCGAGACAGGGGATCTTTTCTGGGGCCAACGTCCTGACTTTC.

This clonotype appeared many times. CDR3 bases: TGTGCCAGCAGTTTATGGGTTGGAAATTCACCCCTCCACTTT. This codes for CASSLWVGNSPLHF. V gene TRBV12-3 or TRBV12-4 combines with J gene TRBJ1-6, with D hard to call. The CDR3 spans 14 residues. The V gene lost 2 bases and the J gene lost 7 bases, with 9 bases spanning the gap.

At least ten counts were recorded for this clonotype. The chain carries TRBV11-2 and TRBJ2-2; maybe TRBD1 (6 bases). V was pared by 5 bases and J by 5 bases, with 15 bases between. The CDR3 spans 15 residues. Germline CDR1 SGHAT, CDR2 FQNNGV. This chain's CDR3 is CASSHPRGGTGELFF. DNA of the CDR3: TGTGCCAGCAGCCACCCCAGGGGTGGTACCGGGGAGCTGTTTTTT.

The chain carries TRBV29-1 and TRBJ1-2; perhaps TRBD1 as D (6 bases). V was pared by 5 bases and J by 6 bases, with 13 bases between. This CDR3 has 12 residues. The V gene's germline CDR1 is SQVTM and CDR2 ANQGSEA. The CDR3 nucleotides are TGCAGCGTTTACAGGGTGGGCGATGGCTACACCTTC. This translates into CSVYRVGDGYTF. The complete variable domain, with remaining parts taken from reference TRBV29-1 and TRBJ1-2, reads SAVISQKPSRDICQRGTSLTIQCQVDSQVTMMFWYRQQPGQSLTLIATANQGSEATYESGFVIDKFPISRPNLTFSTLTVSNMSPEDSSIYLCSVYRVGDGYTFGSGTRLTVV.

This clonotype was detected ten times or more. The chain joins TRBV6-1 to TRBJ2-5, with D possibly being TRBD1 or TRBD2 (6 bases each). Between the trimmed V and J ends, which lost 11 bases and 2 bases, there was a span of 24 bases. CDR1 MNHNS and CDR2 SASEGT come from the germline V gene. The CDR3 runs to 16 residues. CDR3 loop: CAGEGGGQWGQETQYF. CDR3 nucleotide sequence: TGTGCCGGCGAGGGGGGTGGGCAGTGGGGTCAAGAGACCCAGTACTTC.

This clonotype was counted a few times. This rearrangement joins TRBV6-1 to TRBJ1-2, with D perhaps matching TRBD1 (6 bases). V lost 7 bases and J lost 4, with 13 bases in between. The CDR3 sequence is 13 residues long. Germline CDR1 is MNHNS and CDR2 is SASEGT. In DNA form, the CDR3 reads TGTGCCAGCATGGCAGGGGATCTCTATGGCTACACCTTC. This gives the protein CASMAGDLYGYTF.

At least ten counts were recorded for this clonotype. The V and J genes are TRBV6-1 and TRBJ1-4; D is uncertain. The CDR3 length is 15 residues. Germline V CDR1 and CDR2: MNHNS, SASEGT. Trimming removed 6 bases from V and 8 bases from J, with 19 bases in between. The chain's CDR3 is CASSLLPDGREKLFF. The CDR3 coding sequence is TGTGCCAGCAGCCTTTTGCCCGACGGTAGGGAAAAACTGTTTTTT.